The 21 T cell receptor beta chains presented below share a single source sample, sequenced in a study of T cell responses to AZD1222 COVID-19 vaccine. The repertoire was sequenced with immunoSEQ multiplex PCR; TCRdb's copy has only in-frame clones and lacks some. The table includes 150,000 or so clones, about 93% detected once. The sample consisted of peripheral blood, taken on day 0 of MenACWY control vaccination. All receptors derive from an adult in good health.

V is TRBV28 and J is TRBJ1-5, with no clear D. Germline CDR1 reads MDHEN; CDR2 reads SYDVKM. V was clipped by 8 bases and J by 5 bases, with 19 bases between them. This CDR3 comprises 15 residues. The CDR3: CASLSTPGGDQPQHF. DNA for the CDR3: TGTGCCAGCCTTAGTACCCCCGGAGGCGATCAGCCCCAGCATTTT.

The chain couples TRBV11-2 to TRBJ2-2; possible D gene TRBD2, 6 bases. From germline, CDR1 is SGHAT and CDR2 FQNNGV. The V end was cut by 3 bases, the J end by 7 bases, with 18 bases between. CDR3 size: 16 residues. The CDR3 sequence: CASSFDTPMGGGELFF. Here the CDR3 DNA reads TGTGCCAGCAGCTTTGACACCCCAATGGGGGGCGGGGAGCTGTTTTTT.

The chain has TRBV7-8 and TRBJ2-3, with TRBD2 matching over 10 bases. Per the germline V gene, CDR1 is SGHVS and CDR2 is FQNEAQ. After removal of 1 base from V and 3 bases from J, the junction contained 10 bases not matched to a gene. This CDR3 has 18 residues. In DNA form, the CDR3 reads TGTGCCAGCAGCTTAGTCGGCACTAGCGGGACACCGACAGATACGCAGTATTTT. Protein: CASSLVGTSGTPTDTQYF.

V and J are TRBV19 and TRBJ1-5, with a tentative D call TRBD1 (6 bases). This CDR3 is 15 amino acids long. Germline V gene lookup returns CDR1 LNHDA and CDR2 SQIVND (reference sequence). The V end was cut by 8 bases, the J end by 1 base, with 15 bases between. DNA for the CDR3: TGTGCCAGTGAGAAGGGGGGGGCCAGCAATCAGCCCCAGCATTTT. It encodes CASEKGGASNQPQHF.

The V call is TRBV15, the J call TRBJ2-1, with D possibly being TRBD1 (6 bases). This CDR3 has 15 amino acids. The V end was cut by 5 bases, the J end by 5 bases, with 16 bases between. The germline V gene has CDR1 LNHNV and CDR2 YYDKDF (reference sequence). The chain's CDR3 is CATSGRRSGDNEQFF. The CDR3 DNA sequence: TGTGCCACCAGCGGTCGTAGGTCAGGGGACAATGAGCAGTTCTTC. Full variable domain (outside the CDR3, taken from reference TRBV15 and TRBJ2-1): DAMVIQNPRYQVTQFGKPVTLSCSQTLNHNVMYWYQQKSSQAPKLLFHYYDKDFNNEADTPDNFQSRRPNTSFCFLDIRSPGLGDTAMYLCATSGRRSGDNEQFFGPGTRLTVL.

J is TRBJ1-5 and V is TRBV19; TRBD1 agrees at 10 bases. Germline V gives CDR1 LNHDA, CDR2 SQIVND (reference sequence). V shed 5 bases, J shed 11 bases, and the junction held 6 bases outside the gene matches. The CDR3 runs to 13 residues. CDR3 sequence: CASSVTGGEAQHF. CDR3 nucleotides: TGTGCCAGTAGTGTGACAGGGGGCGAGGCCCAGCATTTT.

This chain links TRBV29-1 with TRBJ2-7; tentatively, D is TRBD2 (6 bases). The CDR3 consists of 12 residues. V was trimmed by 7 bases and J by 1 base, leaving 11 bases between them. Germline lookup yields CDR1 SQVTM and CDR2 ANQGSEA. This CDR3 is CSAIAESYEQYF. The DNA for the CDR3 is TGCAGCGCAATAGCGGAATCCTACGAGCAGTACTTC.

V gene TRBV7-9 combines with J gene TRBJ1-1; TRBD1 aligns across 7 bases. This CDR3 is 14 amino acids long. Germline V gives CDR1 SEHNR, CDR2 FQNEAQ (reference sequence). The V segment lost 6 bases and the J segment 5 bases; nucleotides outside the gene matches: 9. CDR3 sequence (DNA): TGTGCCAGCAGTTTCGACAGGGAGGGAACTGAAGCTTTCTTT. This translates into CASSFDREGTEAFF.

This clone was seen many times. In DNA, the CDR3 is TGTGCCAGCAGCCTGGGGACAGATAATTCACCCCTCCACTTT. As protein: CASSLGTDNSPLHF. V usage is TRBV6-4 and J usage is TRBJ1-6; 7 positions match TRBD1. The CDR3 totals 14 residues. CDR1 and CDR2 (germline): MRHNA, SNTAGT. Unmatched junction bases numbered 4, after V lost 6 bases and J lost 5 bases.

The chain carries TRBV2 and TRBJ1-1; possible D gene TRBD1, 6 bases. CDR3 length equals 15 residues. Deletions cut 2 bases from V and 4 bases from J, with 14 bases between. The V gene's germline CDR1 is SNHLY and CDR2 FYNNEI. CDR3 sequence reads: CASSEFGGYGTEAFF. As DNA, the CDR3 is TGTGCCAGCAGTGAATTTGGGGGCTATGGCACTGAAGCTTTCTTT.

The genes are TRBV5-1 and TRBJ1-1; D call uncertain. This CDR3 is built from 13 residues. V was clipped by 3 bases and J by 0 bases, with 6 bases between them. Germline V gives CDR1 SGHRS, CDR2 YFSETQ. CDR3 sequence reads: CASSSQLNTEAFF. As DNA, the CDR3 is TGCGCCAGCAGCTCGCAATTGAACACTGAAGCTTTCTTT. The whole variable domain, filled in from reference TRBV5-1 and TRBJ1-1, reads KAGVTQTPRYLIKTRGQQVTLSCSPISGHRSVSWYQQTPGQGLQFLFEYFSETQRNKGNFPGRFSGRQFSNSRSEMNVSTLELGDSALYLCASSSQLNTEAFFGQGTRLTVV.

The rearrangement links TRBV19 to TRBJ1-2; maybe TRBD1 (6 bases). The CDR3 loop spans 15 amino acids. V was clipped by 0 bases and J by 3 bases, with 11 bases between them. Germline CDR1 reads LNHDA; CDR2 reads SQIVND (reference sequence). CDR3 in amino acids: CASSIDHRTDYGYTF. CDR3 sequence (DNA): TGTGCCAGTAGTATAGATCACCGGACAGACTATGGCTACACCTTC.

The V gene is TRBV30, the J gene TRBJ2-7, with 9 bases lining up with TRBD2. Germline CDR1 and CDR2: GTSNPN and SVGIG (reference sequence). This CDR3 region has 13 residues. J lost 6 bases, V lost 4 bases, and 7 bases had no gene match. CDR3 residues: CAWISGGRGEQYF. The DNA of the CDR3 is TGTGCCTGGATCTCTGGCGGGAGGGGCGAGCAGTACTTC.

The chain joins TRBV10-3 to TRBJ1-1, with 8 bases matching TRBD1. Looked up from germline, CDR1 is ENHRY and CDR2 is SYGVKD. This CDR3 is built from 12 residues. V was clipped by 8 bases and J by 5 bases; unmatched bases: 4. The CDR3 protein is CAIQGAATEAFF. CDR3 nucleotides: TGTGCCATCCAGGGGGCCGCGACTGAAGCTTTCTTT.

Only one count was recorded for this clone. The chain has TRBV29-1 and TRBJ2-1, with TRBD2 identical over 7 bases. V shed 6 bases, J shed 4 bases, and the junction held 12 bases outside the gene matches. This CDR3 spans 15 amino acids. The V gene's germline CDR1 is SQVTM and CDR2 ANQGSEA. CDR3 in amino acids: CSVRMGGRVYNEQFF. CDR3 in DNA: TGCAGCGTCCGGATGGGTGGGAGGGTTTACAATGAGCAGTTCTTC.

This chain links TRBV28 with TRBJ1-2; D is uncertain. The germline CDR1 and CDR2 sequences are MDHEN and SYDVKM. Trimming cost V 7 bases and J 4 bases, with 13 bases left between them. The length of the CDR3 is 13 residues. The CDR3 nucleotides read TGTGCCAGCAACTCGCCACACCTCTATGGCTACACCTTC. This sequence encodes CASNSPHLYGYTF.

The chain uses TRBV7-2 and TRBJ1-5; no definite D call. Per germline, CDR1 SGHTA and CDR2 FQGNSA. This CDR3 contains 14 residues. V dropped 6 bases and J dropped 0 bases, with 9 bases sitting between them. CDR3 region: CASSLDYSNQPQHF. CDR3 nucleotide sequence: TGTGCCAGCAGTCTCGATTATAGCAATCAGCCCCAGCATTTT.

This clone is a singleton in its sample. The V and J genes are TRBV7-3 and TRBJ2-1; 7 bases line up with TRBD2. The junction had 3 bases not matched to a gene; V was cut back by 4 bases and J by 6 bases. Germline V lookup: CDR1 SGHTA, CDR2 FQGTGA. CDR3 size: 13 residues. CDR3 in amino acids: CASSSGLVNEQFF. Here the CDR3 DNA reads TGTGCCAGCAGCTCCGGACTAGTCAATGAGCAGTTCTTC.

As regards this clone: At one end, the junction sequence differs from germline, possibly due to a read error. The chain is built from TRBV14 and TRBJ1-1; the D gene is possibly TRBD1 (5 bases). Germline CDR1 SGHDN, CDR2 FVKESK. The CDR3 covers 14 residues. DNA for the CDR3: TGTGCCGGCAGCCGCCAGGGCCACTACACTGAAGCTTTCTTT. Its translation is CAGSRQGHYTEAFF. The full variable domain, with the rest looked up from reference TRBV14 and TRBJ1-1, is EAGVTQFPSHSVIEKGQTVTLRCDPISGHDNLYWYRRVMGKEIKFLLHFVKESKQDESGMPNNRFLAERTGGTYSTLKVQPAELEDSGVYFCAGSRQGHYTEAFFGQGTRLTVV.

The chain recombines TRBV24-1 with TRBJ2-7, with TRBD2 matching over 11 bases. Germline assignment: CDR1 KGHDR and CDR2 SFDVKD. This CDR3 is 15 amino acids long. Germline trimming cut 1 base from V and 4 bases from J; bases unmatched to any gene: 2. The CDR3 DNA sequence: TGTGCCACCAGTGATTTAACTAGCGGGGGATACGAGCAGTACTTC. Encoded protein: CATSDLTSGGYEQYF.

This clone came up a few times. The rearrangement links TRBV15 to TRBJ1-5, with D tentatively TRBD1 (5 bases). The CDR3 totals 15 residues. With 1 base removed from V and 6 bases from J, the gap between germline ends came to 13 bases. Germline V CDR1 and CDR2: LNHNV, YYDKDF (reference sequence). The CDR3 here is CATSRGTAGGQPQHF. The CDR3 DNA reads TGTGCCACCAGCAGAGGGACGGCGGGGGGTCAGCCCCAGCATTTT.